These 21 T cell receptor beta chains share one sample of origin, sequenced in a study of technical replicates of blood from several donors. The table came from immunoSEQ multiplex PCR; TCRdb's copy has only in-frame clones and leaves some out. The sample carries about 95,000 clones, roughly 96% recorded once. The specimen sequenced was T cells isolated from PBMCs. The source of these receptors is a human donor in good health.

This clone was found a few times. The chain links TRBV5-4 to TRBJ1-1; no clear D. CDR1 and CDR2 from the germline V gene are SGHNT and YYREEE (reference sequence). The germline V and J ends were trimmed by 4 bases and 1 base, with 11 bases remaining between them. The CDR3 covers 14 residues. The CDR3 nucleotides read TGTGCCAGCAGCGGAACCCGGGGGAACACTGAAGCTTTCTTT. Its translation: CASSGTRGNTEAFF.

V is TRBV7-8 and J is TRBJ2-7; 11 bases fit TRBD2. Germline CDR1 reads SGHVS; CDR2 reads FQNEAQ. Trimming at V came to 3 bases and at J to 0 bases, leaving 1 base not matched to a gene. CDR3 size: 15 residues. The CDR3 coding sequence is TGTGCCAGCAGCTTGACTAGCGGGACCTCCTACGAGCAGTACTTC. Its translation: CASSLTSGTSYEQYF.

This sequence joins TRBV7-9 and TRBJ2-7; D not certain. Trimming removed 4 bases at V and 4 bases at J, with 5 bases between. This CDR3 region has 11 residues. Germline lookup yields CDR1 SEHNR and CDR2 FQNEAQ (reference sequence). DNA of the CDR3: TGTGCCAGCAGCTCCCTTTACGAGCAGTACTTC. Its translation is CASSSLYEQYF. Full variable domain (outside the CDR3, taken from reference TRBV7-9 and TRBJ2-7): DTGVSQNPRHKITKRGQNVTFRCDPISEHNRLYWYRQTLGQGPEFLTYFQNEAQLEKSRLLSDRFSAERPKGSFSTLEIQRTEQGDSAMYLCASSSLYEQYFGPGTRLTVT.

The CDR3 DNA is TGTGCCAGCAGCTTCGCCGGGACTAGCGGGACCTTTGAGTTCTTC. Translated: CASSFAGTSGTFEFF. The J gene is TRBJ2-1, the V gene TRBV7-9; 13 bases line up with TRBD2. This CDR3 contains 15 residues. With 3 bases clipped from V and 14 bases from J, the junction kept 10 bases outside the gene matches. Germline V gene lookup returns CDR1 SEHNR and CDR2 FQNEAQ (reference sequence).

This rearrangement joins TRBV18 to TRBJ1-2; TRBD1 might be the D (6 bases). With 3 bases removed from V and 4 bases from J, the gap between germline ends came to 9 bases. The CDR3 consists of 13 residues. Germline V lookup: CDR1 KGHSH, CDR2 LQKENI. CDR3 residues: CASSPDSSYGYTF. The CDR3 bases are TGTGCCAGCTCACCGGACAGCTCCTATGGCTACACCTTC.

CDR3 bases: TGTGCCAGCAGCGGGTTGGAGGGCGCAAATGAGCAGTTCTTC. This encodes CASSGLEGANEQFF. V gene TRBV7-2 combines with J gene TRBJ2-1; D might be TRBD2 (6 bases). Germline assignment: CDR1 SGHTA and CDR2 FQGNSA. The V and J ends lost 5 bases and 7 bases respectively, with 15 bases between them. This CDR3 has 14 amino acids. Full variable domain (rest looked up from reference TRBV7-2 and TRBJ2-1): GAGVSQSPSNKVTEKGKDVELRCDPISGHTALYWYRQSLGQGLEFLIYFQGNSAPDKSGLPSDRFSAERTGGSVSTLTIQRTQQEDSAVYLCASSGLEGANEQFFGPGTRLTVL.

This sequence joins TRBV29-1 and TRBJ1-2, with D possibly TRBD1 on 5 matching bases. Trimming shortened V by 7 bases and J by 8 bases, and 20 bases separated the two germline ends. This CDR3 is 13 amino acids long. CDR1 and CDR2 from the germline V gene are SQVTM and ANQGSEA. CDR3 residues: CSGFTRGEDGYTF. The DNA of the CDR3 is TGCAGCGGCTTTACGCGGGGCGAAGACGGCTACACCTTC.

This chain uses TRBV7-8 with TRBJ1-2; 8 bases line up with TRBD1. CDR1 is SGHVS and CDR2 is FQNEAQ in the germline V gene. V trimming: 2 bases; J trimming: 2 bases; junction bases outside the gene matches: 1. This CDR3 comprises 14 residues. In DNA, the CDR3 is TGTGCCAGCAGCTTATGGGACAGGAACTATGGCTACACCTTC. It translates to CASSLWDRNYGYTF.

V usage is TRBV28 and J usage is TRBJ2-2; 7 bases are shared with TRBD2. This CDR3 has 14 amino acids. CDR1 MDHEN and CDR2 SYDVKM come from the germline V gene. V was pared by 10 bases and J by 3 bases, with 8 bases of the junction left unmatched. The chain's CDR3 is CATGGGLHTGELFF. The CDR3 DNA is TGTGCCACTGGGGGGGGACTACACACCGGGGAGCTGTTTTTT.

The rearrangement links TRBV11-2 to TRBJ1-5; D possibly corresponds to TRBD1 (5 bases). Germline V CDR1 and CDR2: SGHAT, FQNNGV. V gave up 5 bases and J gave up 9 bases, with 17 bases separating them. The CDR3 extends over 14 amino acids. CDR3 bases: TGTGCCAGCAGCGAACAGCCAGGCCAGGGGCCCCAGCATTTT. This encodes CASSEQPGQGPQHF.

The chain combines TRBV30 with TRBJ1-3; D is undetermined. Germline V gives CDR1 GTSNPN, CDR2 SVGIG (reference sequence). Between the trimmed V and J ends, which lost 2 bases and 3 bases, there was a span of 8 bases. The CDR3 is 13 residues long. CDR3 in DNA: TGTGCCTGGAGTCCGTACAGTGGAAACACCATATATTTT. As protein: CAWSPYSGNTIYF.

CDR3 sequence: CASSPGTGYEQYF. In DNA, the CDR3 is TGTGCCAGCAGTCCCGGGACAGGGTACGAGCAGTACTTC. The chain couples TRBV27 to TRBJ2-7, with 9 nucleotides matching TRBD1. Germline V gives CDR1 MNHEY, CDR2 SMNVEV (reference sequence). With V trimmed by 5 bases and J by 4 bases, 3 bases remained unmatched. The CDR3 has 13 amino acids.

J is TRBJ1-2 and V is TRBV4-2; D not certain. Trimming took off 7 bases at V and 0 bases at J, with 15 bases between the two ends. This CDR3 is 15 amino acids long. CDR1 LGHNA and CDR2 YNFKEQ come from the germline V gene. The CDR3 reads CASTKTAVANYGYTF. Here the CDR3 DNA reads TGTGCCAGCACCAAGACTGCCGTGGCTAACTATGGCTACACCTTC.

This chain links TRBV11-3 with TRBJ2-5, with a weak D call TRBD2 (6 bases). The CDR3 sequence is 16 residues long. Trimming cost V 1 base and J 0 bases, with 12 bases left between them. Per the germline V gene, CDR1 is SGHNT and CDR2 is YENEEA. The DNA for the CDR3 is TGTGCCAGCAGCTTAGGCCAGGGAGGCAACCAAGAGACCCAGTACTTC. Translated, it gives CASSLGQGGNQETQYF.

CDR3 sequence reads: CASSKGAGEYYNEQFF. The CDR3 DNA reads TGCGCCAGCAGCAAGGGAGCGGGAGAATACTACAATGAGCAGTTCTTC. The chain links TRBV5-1 to TRBJ2-1, with TRBD2 matching 8 bases. Per germline, CDR1 SGHRS and CDR2 YFSETQ. There are 16 residues in the CDR3. J was trimmed by 3 bases and V by 4 bases; bases with no gene match: 9.

The J gene is TRBJ2-7, the V gene TRBV13; maybe TRBD1 (6 bases). Trimming shortened V by 5 bases and J by 3 bases, and 8 bases separated the two germline ends. The CDR3 sequence is 12 residues long. Germline V gene sequence: CDR1 PRHDT, CDR2 FYEKMQ (reference sequence). The DNA for the CDR3 is TGTGCCAGCAGCCCACAGGGCTACGAGCAGTACTTC. Protein: CASSPQGYEQYF.

The chain combines TRBV2 with TRBJ2-3; the D gene is possibly TRBD1 (5 bases). Trimming cost V 2 bases and J 2 bases, with 8 bases left between them. CDR3 length equals 14 residues. Germline lookup yields CDR1 SNHLY and CDR2 FYNNEI. The CDR3 reads CASSEQGVTDTQYF. DNA for the CDR3: TGTGCCAGCAGTGAACAGGGCGTCACAGATACGCAGTATTTT.

This chain joins TRBV5-4 and TRBJ1-3; 9 bases match TRBD1. The length of the CDR3 is 16 residues. Germline V gene data show CDR1 as SGHNT and CDR2 as YYREEE (reference sequence). V trimming: 4 bases; J trimming: 2 bases; junction bases outside the gene matches: 7. CDR3 coding DNA: TGTGCCAGCAGCCCAACACAGGGGGCTGCTGGAAACACCATATATTTT. Translation: CASSPTQGAAGNTIYF.

J is TRBJ1-5 and V is TRBV27, with 7 bases fitting TRBD1. J lost 4 bases, V lost 5 bases, and 2 bases had no gene match. Germline loops: CDR1 MNHEY, CDR2 SMNVEV (reference sequence). The CDR3 runs 13 residues. The CDR3 here is CASSDRVNQPQHF. In nucleotides, the CDR3 is TGTGCCAGCAGTGACAGGGTGAATCAGCCCCAGCATTTT.

V usage is TRBV11-2 and J usage is TRBJ1-1; D not certain. Trimming left V 8 bases short and J 3 bases short, with 13 bases between. This CDR3 has 13 residues. The V gene's germline CDR1 is SGHAT and CDR2 FQNNGV. CDR3 in amino acids: CASGAHPDTEAFF. The CDR3 DNA follows: TGTGCCAGCGGAGCGCATCCGGACACTGAAGCTTTCTTT.

V is TRBV9 and J is TRBJ2-7; possible D gene TRBD1, 5 bases. Germline V CDR1 and CDR2: SGDLS, YYNGEE. Trimming removed 0 bases from V and 5 bases from J, with 12 bases in between. The CDR3 contains 14 residues. CDR3 DNA sequence: TGTGCCAGCAGCGTAGCAGGGATTTCCGACGAGCAGTACTTC. The encoded protein is CASSVAGISDEQYF.